This T cell receptor beta chain stems from a study of identical twins. Study-wide results and limits: Excess sharing between twins was weaker in beta out-of-frame sequences. Researchers reported excess low generation probability among twin-shared out-of-frame alpha sequences. For monozygotic twins, models underestimated out-of-frame TCR alpha sharing. Cord blood beta clonotypes present at high abundance carried fewer insertions; no such pattern appeared in memory repertoires.

This clonotype came up many times. Its target is not known. TCRdb called the 5' RACE reads again in MiXCR, with one record for every CDR3 protein. The sample yields 300,000 to 400,000 distinct CDR3 sequences, approximately 9.1% seen once. With V trimmed by 4 bases and J by 2 bases, 6 bases remained unmatched. This CDR3 spans 16 amino acids. The germline V gene encodes CDR1 SGHRS and CDR2 YFSETQ. The sequenced material came from naive T cells sorted from blood. The clonotype was recovered from a woman between 45 and 60 years old in good health. The chain joins TRBV5-1 to TRBJ2-7; 13 nucleotides agree with TRBD2. This chain's CDR3 is CASSPPGTSGTYEQYF. The CDR3 DNA reads TGCGCCAGCAGCCCTCCAGGGACTAGCGGGACCTACGAGCAGTACTTC.